The 28 T cell receptor beta chains in this list originate from one sample, sequenced in a study of molecular identifiers for immune sequencing clone quantification. TCRdb called the PCR reads again in MiXCR, with one record for every CDR3 protein. The sample includes about 65,000 distinct CDR3 sequences, 15% to 20% of them seen just once. Sequenced: naive CD8+ T cells from blood, with Jurkat cell RNA spiked in. Specified subset: FACS-sorted CD8+CD4-CCR7+CD45RA+ naive T cells. The receptors shown here come from a human donor in good health. Some libraries in this study had Jurkat cell RNA spiked in.

This clonotype has a count of ten or more. The V gene is TRBV28, the J gene TRBJ2-1; TRBD2 aligns across 7 bases. V was pared by 5 bases and J by 1 base, with 11 bases of the junction left unmatched. The CDR3 loop spans 17 amino acids. Germline CDR1 is MDHEN and CDR2 is SYDVKM. As DNA, the CDR3 is TGTGCCAGCAGTGTCCTTGCGGGAGTAGGGTCCTACAATGAGCAGTTCTTC. It translates to CASSVLAGVGSYNEQFF.

This clonotype turned up a few times. This rearrangement joins TRBV10-3 to TRBJ1-6; 7 bases line up with TRBD1. The CDR3 is made up of 13 amino acids. V lost 11 bases, J lost 5 bases, and 6 bases stayed unmatched. Germline V lookup: CDR1 ENHRY, CDR2 SYGVKD. CDR3 sequence (DNA): TGTGCCCCCGGAACAGGGGATAATTCACCCCTCCACTTT. This encodes CAPGTGDNSPLHF.

This clonotype was seen many times. This chain joins TRBV4-1 and TRBJ2-7; 9 bases agree with TRBD2. V lost 1 base to trimming and J lost 2 bases; unmatched junction nucleotides: 6. Germline assignment: CDR1 MGHRA and CDR2 YSYEKL. This CDR3 has 16 residues. CDR3 bases: TGCGCCAGCAGCCAAGCTCACCTAGCGGGGACCTACGAGCAGTACTTC. Translating it yields CASSQAHLAGTYEQYF.

On this clonotype itself: This may stem from a read error, because a much larger clone lies one nucleotide away. The genes are TRBV7-6 and TRBJ1-4; D is unclear. This CDR3 has 12 residues. The germline V gene has CDR1 SGHVS and CDR2 FNYEAQ. Trimming left V 5 bases short and J 3 bases short, with 4 bases between. The CDR3 here is CASSRANEKLFF. The CDR3 DNA sequence: TGTGCCAGCAGCCGGGCTAATGAAAAACTGTTTTTT.

Concerning this clonotype itself: Given a much more abundant clone one base away, this may be a read error. This chain links TRBV13 with TRBJ1-1; TRBD1 aligns across 10 bases. Per the germline V gene, CDR1 is PRHDT and CDR2 is FYEKMQ (reference sequence). There are 15 residues in the CDR3. Here the CDR3 reads CTSSSDRGRYTEAFF. Here the CDR3 DNA reads TGTACCAGCAGCTCGGACAGGGGGAGGTACACTGAAGCTTTCTTT.

There are many counts of this clonotype. The chain combines TRBV6-5 with TRBJ2-3; tentatively, D is TRBD2 (6 bases). The CDR3 is 17 amino acids. Between the trimmed V and J ends, which lost 0 bases and 2 bases, there was a span of 15 bases. Germline lookup yields CDR1 MNHEY and CDR2 SVGAGI. The CDR3 bases are TGTGCCAGCAGTTACTCTCAGGCTAGCGATTACACAGATACGCAGTATTTT. Encoded protein: CASSYSQASDYTDTQYF.

This clonotype has a handful of counts. The chain carries TRBV12-3 or TRBV12-4 and TRBJ2-7; D is unresolved. CDR3 length: 13 amino acids. V lost 3 bases and J lost 3, with 9 bases in between. In DNA, the CDR3 is TGTGCCAGCAGTTTCCCCAACAGCTACGAGCAGTACTTC. Its protein is CASSFPNSYEQYF.

This clonotype was recorded many times. The chain is built from TRBV13 and TRBJ2-3; either TRBD1 or TRBD2 may fit D (5 bases each). This CDR3 contains 17 residues. The germline CDR1 and CDR2 sequences are PRHDT and FYEKMQ (reference sequence). V was pared by 0 bases and J by 2 bases, with 15 bases between. The CDR3: CASSLGGNGAYTDTQYF. The CDR3 region has the DNA TGTGCCAGCAGCTTAGGCGGGAATGGGGCGTACACAGATACGCAGTATTTT. Complete variable domain (other parts from reference TRBV13 and TRBJ2-3): AAGVIQSPRHLIKEKRETATLKCYPIPRHDTVYWYQQGPGQDPQFLISFYEKMQSDKGSIPDRFSAQQFSDYHSELNMSSLELGDSALYFCASSLGGNGAYTDTQYFGPGTRLTVL.

This clonotype occurred many times. The chain employs TRBV29-1 and TRBJ2-1; TRBD1 matches 9 bases. This CDR3 region has 14 residues. Trimming cost V 8 bases and J 7 bases; bases outside gene matches: 12. CDR1 SQVTM and CDR2 ANQGSEA come from the germline V gene. In DNA form, the CDR3 reads TGCAGCTTCAAAAGCCCTGACAGGGGGAATGAGCAGTTCTTC. It codes for CSFKSPDRGNEQFF.

The gene calls are TRBV12-3 or TRBV12-4 and TRBJ2-2, with TRBD2 as a possible D gene (6 bases). V shed 4 bases and J shed 7 bases, with 16 bases lying between them. This CDR3 spans 15 amino acids. Written as DNA, the CDR3 is TGTGCCAGCAGTTCCCCCTCCACGGGAGACGGGGAGCTGTTTTTT. This gives the protein CASSSPSTGDGELFF.

This clonotype was detected ten times or more. V gene TRBV29-1 combines with J gene TRBJ1-1; D is possibly TRBD1 (5 bases). Trimming took 1 base from V and 1 from J, leaving 16 bases between them. The CDR3 has 16 amino acids. Germline lookup yields CDR1 SQVTM and CDR2 ANQGSEA. The CDR3 loop is CSVEGQGLSWNTEAFF. The CDR3 DNA reads as TGCAGCGTTGAAGGGCAGGGCCTCTCCTGGAACACTGAAGCTTTCTTT.

Ten or more counts support this clonotype. The chain employs TRBV4-1 and TRBJ2-3; 9 positions agree with TRBD2. The V gene end was trimmed by 3 bases and the J gene end by 4 bases; junction bases not matched to a gene: 2. CDR3 size: 14 residues. Per germline, CDR1 MGHRA and CDR2 YSYEKL. The CDR3 nucleotides are TGCGCCAGCAGCCAGCTAGCGGGACCAGATACGCAGTATTTT. Translation: CASSQLAGPDTQYF.

A word on this clonotype: The junction departs from germline at one end; a sequencing error may be responsible. The rearrangement links TRBV19 to TRBJ2-1; D not certain. The germline V gene has CDR1 LNHDA and CDR2 SQIVND (reference sequence). The CDR3 runs 15 residues. This chain's CDR3 is CASSSLVRRLNEQSF. CDR3 DNA sequence: TGTGCCAGTAGTTCTTTGGTGAGGCGTTTGAATGAGCAGTCCTTC. Looking up the rest from reference TRBV19 and TRBJ2-1 gives the full variable domain: DGGITQSPKYLFRKEGQNVTLSCEQNLNHDAMYWYRQDPGQGLRLIYYSQIVNDFQKGDIAEGYSVSREKKESFPLTVTSAQKNPTAFYLCASSSLVRRLNEQSFGPGTRLTVL.

This clonotype has a count of ten or more. The rearrangement links TRBV20-1 to TRBJ2-3, with D possibly called TRBD1 or TRBD2 (5 bases each). The V gene's germline CDR1 is DFQATT and CDR2 SNEGSKA (reference sequence). The CDR3 has 14 residues. V was shortened by 0 bases and J by 0 bases, with 7 bases between the two germline ends. The CDR3 sequence: CSARDRDSTDTQYF. The CDR3 bases are TGCAGTGCTAGAGACCGGGACAGCACAGATACGCAGTATTTT.

The V call is TRBV5-4, the J call TRBJ2-7; TRBD2 is a possible D gene (7 bases). V lost 2 bases to trimming and J lost 0 bases, with 12 bases between them. The CDR3 has 15 residues. CDR1 is SGHNT, CDR2 YYREEE, per germline (reference sequence). The CDR3 spells CASSFLADSSYEQYF. In nucleotides, the CDR3 is TGTGCCAGCAGCTTTCTAGCGGACAGCTCCTACGAGCAGTACTTC.

This clonotype was observed a few times. This chain uses TRBV10-3 with TRBJ2-7; D gene uncertain. The CDR3 runs to 13 residues. Trimming took off 3 bases at V and 1 base at J, with 7 bases between the two ends. Germline V gene data show CDR1 as ENHRY and CDR2 as SYGVKD. CDR3: CAISEINSYEQYF. In DNA, the CDR3 is TGTGCCATCAGTGAAATAAATTCCTACGAGCAGTACTTC.

This clonotype was detected ten times or more. The gene calls are TRBV23-1 and TRBJ2-7; 7 positions agree with TRBD2. TRBV23-1 is noted as an ORF with a role that remains uncertain. The trim removed 2 bases at V and 2 bases at J, leaving 9 bases unmatched. The CDR3 contains 16 residues. CDR3 in amino acids: CASSQIGGRTTYEQYF. In DNA, the CDR3 is TGCGCCAGCAGTCAAATCGGCGGGAGAACAACCTACGAGCAGTACTTC.

This clonotype was seen ten or more times. This rearrangement joins TRBV2 to TRBJ2-3, with D perhaps matching TRBD1 (6 bases). V lost 8 bases, J lost 10 bases, and 19 bases lay in between. CDR3 length equals 13 residues. In germline, CDR1 is SNHLY, CDR2 FYNNEI. The chain's CDR3 is CASADPTRGAQYF. The CDR3, as DNA: TGTGCCAGCGCCGACCCGACCAGGGGTGCGCAGTATTTT. The complete variable domain, with remaining parts taken from reference TRBV2 and TRBJ2-3, reads EPEVTQTPSHQVTQMGQEVILRCVPISNHLYFYWYRQILGQKVEFLVSFYNNEISEKSEIFDDQFSVERPDGSNFTLKIRSTKLEDSAMYFCASADPTRGAQYFGPGTRLTVL.

This clonotype was counted a single time. A junction boundary mismatches the germline segment, possibly from a read error. V gene TRBV12-3 or TRBV12-4 combines with J gene TRBJ1-1; unclear D gene. The CDR3 is 14 amino acids. The CDR3 DNA is TGTGCCAGCGGTTTGATGCCGTTGAACACTGAAGCTTTCTTT. This sequence encodes CASGLMPLNTEAFF.

This clonotype was seen repeatedly, ten times or more. This chain uses TRBV13 with TRBJ2-5; perhaps TRBD1 as D (5 bases). The CDR3 contains 13 residues. Per germline, CDR1 PRHDT and CDR2 FYEKMQ (reference sequence). With 4 bases removed from V and 3 bases from J, the gap between germline ends came to 9 bases. CDR3 sequence: CASSSQTEETQYF. CDR3 sequence (DNA): TGTGCCAGCAGCTCACAGACAGAAGAGACCCAGTACTTC. The variable domain in full, completed from reference TRBV13 and TRBJ2-5, reads AAGVIQSPRHLIKEKRETATLKCYPIPRHDTVYWYQQGPGQDPQFLISFYEKMQSDKGSIPDRFSAQQFSDYHSELNMSSLELGDSALYFCASSSQTEETQYFGPGTRLLVL.

This clonotype was seen at least ten times. This chain uses TRBV19 with TRBJ2-2, with TRBD1 matching over 8 bases. V gave up 0 bases and J gave up 10 bases; unmatched junction bases: 22. CDR3 length: 20 residues. The V gene's germline CDR1 is LNHDA and CDR2 SQIVND (reference sequence). Here the CDR3 DNA reads TGTGCCAGTAGTATAGATCACCGGGTCAGGGGGCCTAACCAGCCCAAGGAGCTGTTTTTT. Translated: CASSIDHRVRGPNQPKELFF.

With regard to this clonotype: This may be a read error: a much more frequent sequence differs by one nucleotide. V usage is TRBV7-8 and J usage is TRBJ2-1; TRBD2 might be the D (7 bases). The CDR3 is 13 residues long. From germline, CDR1 is SGHVS and CDR2 FQNEAQ. This CDR3 reads CASSLDPGRGQLF. CDR3 nucleotides: TGTGCCAGCAGCTTAGATCCCGGGCGGGGGCAGCTCTTC.

This clonotype has a count of ten or more. V and J are TRBV12-3 or TRBV12-4 and TRBJ2-2; TRBD1 is a possible D gene (6 bases). Trimming shortened V by 5 bases and J by 6 bases, and 16 bases separated the two germline ends. This CDR3 is built from 15 residues. CDR3 loop: CASSPDSTPSGELFF. CDR3 DNA: TGTGCCAGCAGTCCGGACAGTACCCCTTCCGGGGAGCTGTTTTTT.

At least ten counts were recorded for this clonotype. This rearrangement joins TRBV6-5 to TRBJ1-1; D call uncertain. The CDR3 is 15 amino acids. The V end lost 5 bases, the J end lost 2 bases, and 15 bases lay between the germline ends. Germline-derived CDR1 and CDR2 are MNHEY and SVGAGI. The CDR3 region is CASSLLAQINTEAFF. DNA for the CDR3: TGTGCCAGCAGTCTGTTGGCACAGATAAACACTGAAGCTTTCTTT.

This clonotype has a count of ten or more. This sequence joins TRBV11-2 and TRBJ2-7, with TRBD1 as a possible D gene (6 bases). Trimming took 5 bases from V and 2 from J, leaving 16 bases between them. The V gene's germline CDR1 is SGHAT and CDR2 FQNNGV. The CDR3 is made up of 15 amino acids. The CDR3, as DNA: TGTGCCAGCAGCGGCTACCGGGACAATGCCTACGAGCAGTACTTC. This encodes CASSGYRDNAYEQYF.

This clonotype was detected many times. This chain joins TRBV28 and TRBJ2-1, with D unclear. CDR1 is MDHEN, CDR2 SYDVKM, per germline. The CDR3 totals 13 residues. V dropped 6 bases and J dropped 2 bases, with 8 bases sitting between them. The DNA of the CDR3 is TGTGCCAGCAGCCTCCAGGCCTACAATGAGCAGTTCTTC. Translation gives CASSLQAYNEQFF.

This clonotype was seen repeatedly, ten times or more. This chain joins TRBV20-1 and TRBJ2-7, with D unresolved. Germline V gene lookup returns CDR1 DFQATT and CDR2 SNEGSKA (reference sequence). The CDR3 loop spans 12 amino acids. The V end was cut by 1 base, the J end by 4 bases, with 8 bases between. The CDR3 bases are TGCAGTGCTAGAGTCAGCACTTACGAGCAGTACTTC. It codes for CSARVSTYEQYF.

There are many counts of this clonotype. The chain is built from TRBV11-2 and TRBJ2-7, with a tentative D call TRBD1 (6 bases). The V end was cut by 0 bases, the J end by 2 bases, with 11 bases between. This CDR3 comprises 15 residues. CDR1 SGHAT and CDR2 FQNNGV come from the germline V gene. CDR3 DNA sequence: TGTGCCAGCAGCTTAGAAGGACAGTTCACCTACGAGCAGTACTTC. Protein sequence: CASSLEGQFTYEQYF.